Listed here are 5 T cell receptor beta chains from one sample, sequenced in a study of OX40 agonist ivuxolimab in advanced cancers. Sequencing used immunoSEQ multiplex PCR; TCRdb keeps in-frame clones, though not all of them. This table holds tens of thousands of clones, around 80% found once. The starting material was CD4+ or CD8+ T cells sorted from blood, obtained in a trial of the OX40 agonist ivuxolimab. The receptors derive from an adult with an advanced solid tumor such as melanoma, head and neck, liver or kidney cancer.

The genes are TRBV4-1 and TRBJ2-7; tentative D call: TRBD1 (5 bases). The CDR3 extends over 15 amino acids. Germline CDR1 is MGHRA and CDR2 is YSYEKL. The ends were cut back, 0 bases at V and 2 bases at J, with 11 bases in the middle. The CDR3 DNA sequence: TGCGCCAGCAGCCAAGAAGCAGGGTTTCCCTACGAGCAGTACTTC. Translated: CASSQEAGFPYEQYF.

This sequence joins TRBV6-5 and TRBJ2-5; TRBD1 matches at 8 bases. The J call is in doubt because the DNA end fits TRBJ2-7 better. CDR3 length: 13 residues. Germline CDR1 reads MNHEY; CDR2 reads SVGAGI. In nucleotides, the CDR3 is TGTGCCAGCAGGGGGACAGGCCCCTACGAGCAGTACTTC. This sequence encodes CASRGTGPYEQYF.

The chain is built from TRBV30 and TRBJ2-6; D ambiguous. The CDR3 is 14 residues long. Trimming stripped 6 bases from V and 5 bases from J, with 14 bases between. CDR1 is GTSNPN and CDR2 is SVGIG in the germline V gene (reference sequence). CDR3 protein: CACSIRSWANVLTF. CDR3 in DNA: TGTGCCTGCTCCATTCGGAGCTGGGCCAACGTCCTGACTTTC.

The rearrangement links TRBV27 to TRBJ1-2, with 7 bases identical to TRBD1. The V segment lost 3 bases and the J segment 1 base; nucleotides outside the gene matches: 5. CDR1 MNHEY and CDR2 SMNVEV come from the germline V gene (reference sequence). The CDR3 sequence is 15 residues long. The CDR3 is CASSFWGQLNYGYTF. The CDR3 region has the DNA TGTGCCAGCAGTTTCTGGGGACAGCTTAACTATGGCTACACCTTC.

This clone was observed a few times. The chain is built from TRBV9 and TRBJ2-7; no reliable D call. Deletions cut 2 bases from V and 2 bases from J, with 14 bases between. The germline V gene encodes CDR1 SGDLS and CDR2 YYNGEE. The CDR3 has 15 residues. CDR3 bases: TGTGCCAGCAGCGTTAACTCGGCCGAAACCTACGAGCAGTACTTC. This sequence encodes CASSVNSAETYEQYF.